This T cell receptor beta chain is from a study of blood T cell repertoires in COVID-19. The germline gives CDR1 SGDLS, CDR2 YYNGEE. The CDR3 sequence is 17 residues long. The ends were cut back, 3 bases at V and 3 bases at J, with 19 bases in the middle. Original data processing: Counts of nucleated cells, estimated from reference gene primer amplification, were obtained. The method was immunoSEQ multiplex PCR; TCRdb's version includes in-frame clones alone and lacks a portion of them. Clone size and the V and J calls come from that table; the DNA yielded D and trimming. The sample includes about 160,000 clones, approximately 81% of them seen just once. Participants were aged about 18 to 90 years, lived in around 22 US areas, and enrolled virtually. Donors were grouped by their self-reported clinical history.

The clonotype comes from a woman aged 45-60 years who had recovered from COVID-19. Input material: PBMCs or T cells enriched from blood (not recorded which). The rearrangement joins TRBV9 to TRBJ2-1; a weak D match, TRBD2 (5 bases). The CDR3 is CASSAKPTTTHYNEQFF. Here the CDR3 DNA reads TGTGCCAGCAGCGCCAAACCGACTACCACCCACTACAATGAGCAGTTCTTC. The entire variable domain, with the rest obtained from reference TRBV9 and TRBJ2-1, is as follows: DSGVTQTPKHLITATGQRVTLRCSPRSGDLSVYWYQQSLDQGLQFLIQYYNGEERAKGNILERFSAQQFPDLHSELNLSSLELGDSALYFCASSAKPTTTHYNEQFFGPGTRLTVL.